This T cell receptor beta chain is drawn from a study of cytomegalovirus exposure and HLA in healthy donors. Whole-study findings and limits: There was a cluster of highly shared sequence variants that was likely a sequencing artifact. A later analysis found TCR association rates differed by HLA locus, highest for DRB1 and lowest for HLA-C. Rare TCR sequences dominated, though some public TCRs recurred in many donors.

The PCR made use of 60 Vbeta and 13 Jbeta primers. TCRdb keeps only in-frame clones here, not all; method: immunoSEQ multiplex PCR. The data contain approximately 150,000 clones, 77% of them singletons. As for this clone: Antigen: not known.

The germline CDR1 and CDR2 sequences are MNHEY and SVGAGI. Trimming left V 0 bases short and J 3 bases short, with 15 bases between. This CDR3 comprises 16 residues. This clonotype was sampled from a woman between 25 and 40 years old in good health and CMV-seropositive. J is TRBJ2-7 and V is TRBV6-5; D might be TRBD1 (5 bases). Sequenced material: PBMCs. The chain's CDR3 is CASSYSGQGINYEQYF. The CDR3 DNA follows: TGTGCCAGCAGTTACTCGGGCCAGGGTATAAACTACGAGCAGTACTTC.